The T cell receptor (beta chain) under discussion was sequenced for a study of blood T cells in healthy people across ages. Study overall: About one barcoded beta molecule per two T cells was captured by template switching.

The CDR3 is made up of 15 amino acids. Germline CDR1 reads SGHTA; CDR2 reads FQGTGA. V lost 5 bases and J lost 4; bases outside the gene matches: 7. Study-wide findings and caveats: More naive CD4+ cells and higher diversity were found in long-lived than in aged donors.

Primers used in a second PCR of roughly 7 to 12 cycles were a sample-barcoded 5' primer and a J-beta primer mix. Every sample gave at least 3 million paired-end reads containing CDR3. TCRdb itself ran the 5' RACE reads through MiXCR, one entry per CDR3 protein. This sample has about 800,000 distinct CDR3 sequences, with just under 25% found just once. This clonotype was observed a handful of times. Its matching antigen is unknown. The same specimen was also included in a second study, on T cells of mothers and their children. That work contributes: Second-round PCR products received sample barcodes and 2-4 random nucleotides from the M1S primer.

This receptor was taken from a boy aged 5 to 17 in good health. Sequencing was carried out using blood. J is TRBJ2-5 and V is TRBV7-3, with 10 bases fitting TRBD2. DNA of the CDR3: TGTGCCAGCAGCCCTGGACTAGCGGATGGAGAGACCCAGTACTTC. Translated: CASSPGLADGETQYF. Full variable domain (missing parts from reference TRBV7-3 and TRBJ2-5): GAGVSQTPSNKVTEKGKYVELRCDPISGHTALYWYRQSLGQGPEFLIYFQGTGAADDSGLPNDRFFAVRPEGSVSTLKIQRTERGDSAVYLCASSPGLADGETQYFGPGTRLLVL.